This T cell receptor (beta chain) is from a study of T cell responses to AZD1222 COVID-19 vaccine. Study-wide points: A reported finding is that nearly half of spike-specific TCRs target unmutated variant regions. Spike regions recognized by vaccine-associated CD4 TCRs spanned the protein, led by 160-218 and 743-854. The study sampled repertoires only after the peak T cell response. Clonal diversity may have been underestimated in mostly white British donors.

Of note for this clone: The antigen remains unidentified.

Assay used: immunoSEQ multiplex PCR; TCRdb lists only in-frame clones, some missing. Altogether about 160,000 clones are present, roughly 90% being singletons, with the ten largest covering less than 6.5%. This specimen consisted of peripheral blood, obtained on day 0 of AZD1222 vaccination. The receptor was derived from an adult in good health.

CDR3 sequence (DNA): TGTGCCAGCAGCTTAGCGCCAACTAGCTCCCCTAGGGAGCAGTACTTC. Translated, it gives CASSLAPTSSPREQYF. The rearrangement uses TRBV7-2 and TRBJ2-7, with a weak D call TRBD2 (6 bases). Trimming stripped 0 bases from V and 7 bases from J, with 19 bases between. Germline loops: CDR1 SGHTA, CDR2 FQGNSA. This CDR3 region has 16 residues.